This TCR beta chain was profiled in a study of cytomegalovirus exposure and HLA in healthy donors. This clone is a singleton in its sample. Trimming stripped 0 bases from V and 6 bases from J, with 19 bases between. The CDR3 totals 17 residues. The germline CDR1 and CDR2 sequences are SGDLS and YYNGEE. PCR primers comprised 60 Vbeta and 13 Jbeta primers. Assay used: immunoSEQ multiplex PCR; TCRdb lists only in-frame clones, some missing. The profile shows about 120,000 clones, around 72% of them singletons. The sequence derives from a woman in her forties or fifties in good health and CMV-seropositive. Sequencing was performed on PBMCs. The V gene is TRBV9, the J gene TRBJ2-1; D possibly corresponds to TRBD2 (6 bases). This CDR3 reads CASSVVGGAGLGNEQFF. The DNA of the CDR3 is TGTGCCAGCAGCGTAGTCGGAGGGGCGGGACTGGGCAATGAGCAGTTCTTC.